The 21 T cell receptor beta chains in this list originate from one sample, sequenced in a study of siplizumab effects on memory and regulatory T cells. Clones were read by immunoSEQ multiplex PCR, and TCRdb kept only the in-frame ones, dropping some. The sample includes 60,000 to 65,000 clones, 70% to 80% of them seen just once. Material: memory CD4+ T cells sorted from blood. The receptors originated from a human donor in good health.

This sequence joins TRBV4-1 and TRBJ1-2, with unresolved D. Trimming pared 0 bases from V and 2 bases from J, leaving 7 bases between. In germline, CDR1 is MGHRA, CDR2 YSYEKL. The CDR3 sequence is 14 residues long. Written as DNA, the CDR3 is TGCGCCAGCAGCCAAGATGAACAGAACTATGGCTACACCTTC. Translation: CASSQDEQNYGYTF.

The rearrangement uses TRBV2 and TRBJ2-3; TRBD2 aligns across 15 bases. Germline lookup yields CDR1 SNHLY and CDR2 FYNNEI. Trimming removed 1 base from V and 6 bases from J; junction bases left unmatched: 5. The CDR3 has 17 amino acids. Here the CDR3 reads CASSEEGLAGGGDTQYF. CDR3 nucleotides: TGTGCCAGCAGTGAAGAGGGACTAGCGGGGGGAGGGGATACGCAGTATTTT.

This clone was recorded once. V is TRBV4-2 and J is TRBJ1-2; TRBD1 agrees at 8 bases. Germline trimming cut 4 bases from V and 8 bases from J; bases unmatched to any gene: 21. This CDR3 has 18 residues. CDR1 and CDR2 from the germline V gene are LGHNA and YNFKEQ. The CDR3 region has the DNA TGTGCCAGCAGCCCCCTCGGGGCAGGGGGCGAAGTCGGGGCGGGCTACACCTTC. Residues: CASSPLGAGGEVGAGYTF.

Here the CDR3 DNA reads TGTGCCAGCCGTCTAGCGTGGGAAAGCAATCAGCCCCAGCATTTT. This codes for CASRLAWESNQPQHF. The chain combines TRBV6-6 with TRBJ1-5, with D unresolved. The ends were cut back, 8 bases at V and 1 base at J, with 15 bases in the middle. The CDR3 is 15 residues long. Germline CDR1 is MNHNY and CDR2 is SVGAGI (reference sequence).

V is TRBV19 and J is TRBJ1-6; tentatively, D is TRBD1 (5 bases). V was shortened by 5 bases and J by 6 bases, with 11 bases between the two germline ends. The CDR3 runs to 14 residues. The germline V gene has CDR1 LNHDA and CDR2 SQIVND (reference sequence). In nucleotides, the CDR3 is TGTGCCAGTAGTTTCGGCAGGGCTAATTCACCCCTCCACTTT. It specifies CASSFGRANSPLHF.

The V call is TRBV6-5, the J call TRBJ1-1; 8 bases map to TRBD1. Trimming removed 8 bases from V and 4 bases from J; junction bases left unmatched: 9. The length of the CDR3 is 14 residues. Germline V lookup: CDR1 MNHEY, CDR2 SVGAGI. The CDR3 DNA reads TGTGCCAGCGACCGCCAGGGGGCGGGCACTGAAGCTTTCTTT. Its protein product is CASDRQGAGTEAFF.

V gene TRBV19 combines with J gene TRBJ1-2; 10 bases align to TRBD1. Germline CDR1 is LNHDA and CDR2 is SQIVND (reference sequence). With V trimmed by 4 bases and J by 5 bases, 7 bases remained unmatched. This CDR3 has 15 residues. CDR3 sequence reads: CASSTQDRGEYGYTF. The CDR3 DNA is TGTGCCAGTAGTACTCAGGACAGGGGGGAATATGGCTACACCTTC.

This clone was detected only a few times. The chain has TRBV2 and TRBJ1-5; D gene unclear. The germline V and J ends were trimmed by 5 bases and 5 bases, with 7 bases remaining between them. The CDR3 spans 12 residues. Germline V gene sequence: CDR1 SNHLY, CDR2 FYNNEI. The CDR3 loop reads CASSSTDQPQHF. The DNA of the CDR3 is TGTGCCAGCAGTAGTACAGATCAGCCCCAGCATTTT. The full variable domain, rest sourced from reference TRBV2 and TRBJ1-5, is EPEVTQTPSHQVTQMGQEVILRCVPISNHLYFYWYRQILGQKVEFLVSFYNNEISEKSEIFDDQFSVERPDGSNFTLKIRSTKLEDSAMYFCASSSTDQPQHFGDGTRLSIL.

The table lists this clone with a few counts. This sequence joins TRBV4-3 and TRBJ1-4; 9 bases map to TRBD1. The junction had 6 bases not matched to a gene; V was cut back by 0 bases and J by 1 base. The CDR3 runs 18 residues. Germline-derived CDR1 and CDR2 are LGHNA and YSLEER. The CDR3 region is CASSQDLTGGLTNEKLFF. CDR3 sequence (DNA): TGCGCCAGCAGCCAAGATCTCACAGGGGGCTTAACTAATGAAAAACTGTTTTTT.

The rearrangement uses TRBV27 and TRBJ2-2; perhaps D is TRBD1 or TRBD2 (6 bases each). The CDR3 runs to 16 residues. V lost 1 base, J lost 1 base, and 10 bases lay in between. From germline, CDR1 is MNHEY and CDR2 SMNVEV (reference sequence). CDR3 region: CASSLLRGRNTGELFF. CDR3 in DNA: TGTGCCAGCAGTTTATTACGGGGGCGGAACACCGGGGAGCTGTTTTTT.

This clone was observed a handful of times. The chain couples TRBV6-5 to TRBJ1-5, with D possibly being TRBD1 (6 bases). The CDR3 sequence is 15 residues long. Germline lookup yields CDR1 MNHEY and CDR2 SVGAGI. The V end was cut by 6 bases, the J end by 0 bases, with 12 bases between. The CDR3 loop is CASSRDIFSNQPQHF. CDR3 DNA: TGTGCCAGCAGCAGGGACATTTTTAGCAATCAGCCCCAGCATTTT.

The chain carries TRBV30 and TRBJ1-5; D call uncertain. The V end lost 3 bases, the J end lost 3 bases, and 9 bases lay between the germline ends. The germline gives CDR1 GTSNPN, CDR2 SVGIG (reference sequence). The CDR3 is made up of 13 amino acids. The CDR3 loop is CAWRGQLNQPQHF. The DNA for the CDR3 is TGTGCCTGGAGGGGCCAGCTCAATCAGCCCCAGCATTTT.

The chain carries TRBV7-6 and TRBJ2-3; 7 bases line up with TRBD1. Per germline, CDR1 SGHVS and CDR2 FNYEAQ. The CDR3 contains 18 residues. After removal of 1 base from V and 0 bases from J, the junction contained 10 bases not matched to a gene. The CDR3 DNA sequence: TGTGCCAGCAGCTTAGATGGAAGAAGACAGGGTAGCACAGATACGCAGTATTTT. It specifies CASSLDGRRQGSTDTQYF. Filled out from reference TRBV7-6 and TRBJ2-3, the complete variable domain reads GAGVSQSPRYKVTKRGQDVALRCDPISGHVSLYWYRQALGQGPEFLTYFNYEAQQDKSGLPNDRFSAERPEGSISTLTIQRTEQRDSAMYRCASSLDGRRQGSTDTQYFGPGTRLTVL.

This clone has only one observation. In DNA, the CDR3 is TGTGCCAGCAGTTTAATCCGAGAGACCCAGTACTTC. The encoded protein is CASSLIRETQYF. J is TRBJ2-5 and V is TRBV28; D is ambiguous. The CDR3 sequence is 12 residues long. Germline-derived CDR1 and CDR2 are MDHEN and SYDVKM. V lost 2 bases, J lost 4 bases, and 5 bases lay in between.

In its sample, this clone was seen a few times. The gene calls are TRBV28 and TRBJ1-2; 8 bases agree with TRBD1. The J segment lost 4 bases and the V segment lost 5 bases, leaving 9 bases of the junction unmatched. This CDR3 has 15 amino acids. Germline CDR1 is MDHEN and CDR2 is SYDVKM. The CDR3 protein is CASSRAGQVPYGYTF. The CDR3 bases are TGTGCCAGCAGTCGCGCGGGACAGGTCCCCTATGGCTACACCTTC.

The chain recombines TRBV2 with TRBJ2-5, with 8 bases matching TRBD2. Germline trimming cut 0 bases from V and 5 bases from J; bases unmatched to any gene: 2. The germline V gene has CDR1 SNHLY and CDR2 FYNNEI. The CDR3 has 14 residues. In nucleotides, the CDR3 is TGTGCCAGCAGTGAAGCGTCGGGGGGGGAGACCCAGTACTTC. Encoded protein: CASSEASGGETQYF.

This CDR3 reads CASSLTFGGTGNTIYF. The CDR3 DNA follows: TGTGCCAGCAGCTTAACGTTTGGTGGCACAGGAAACACCATATATTTT. The chain employs TRBV11-2 and TRBJ1-3; D gene ambiguous. The CDR3 runs to 16 residues. Germline lookup yields CDR1 SGHAT and CDR2 FQNNGV. Trimming pared 2 bases from V and 4 bases from J, leaving 15 bases between.

This sequence joins TRBV7-9 and TRBJ2-5; TRBD1 matches 10 bases. The CDR3 covers 16 residues. The trim removed 1 base at V and 6 bases at J, leaving 8 bases unmatched. Germline CDR1 reads SEHNR; CDR2 reads FQNEAQ (reference sequence). The CDR3 protein is CASSLGIGTGVQTQYF. CDR3 coding DNA: TGTGCCAGCAGCTTAGGTATTGGGACAGGGGTACAGACCCAGTACTTC.

This sequence joins TRBV2 and TRBJ2-1, with 8 bases identical to TRBD2. There are 15 residues in the CDR3. CDR1 and CDR2 (germline): SNHLY, FYNNEI. After removal of 4 bases from V and 5 bases from J, the junction contained 7 bases not matched to a gene. In nucleotides, the CDR3 is TGTGCCAGCAGTGCGACGGGGGGGAACAACAATGAGCAGTTCTTC. Its translation is CASSATGGNNNEQFF.

The chain links TRBV5-1 to TRBJ1-6; TRBD1 is a possible D gene (6 bases). The CDR3 length is 16 residues. V was clipped by 1 base and J by 5 bases, with 13 bases between them. The germline CDR1 and CDR2 sequences are SGHRS and YFSETQ. The CDR3 region is CASSLKGEVNNSPLHF. The CDR3, as DNA: TGCGCCAGCAGCTTGAAGGGGGAAGTTAATAATTCACCCCTCCACTTT.

V and J are TRBV7-2 and TRBJ2-1; the D gene is possibly TRBD2 (5 bases). Germline V gene sequence: CDR1 SGHTA, CDR2 FQGNSA. V was clipped by 8 bases and J by 0 bases, with 8 bases between them. The CDR3 extends over 13 amino acids. Written as DNA, the CDR3 is TGTGCCAGCGTGGCGGGCTCCTACAATGAGCAGTTCTTC. Translating it yields CASVAGSYNEQFF.